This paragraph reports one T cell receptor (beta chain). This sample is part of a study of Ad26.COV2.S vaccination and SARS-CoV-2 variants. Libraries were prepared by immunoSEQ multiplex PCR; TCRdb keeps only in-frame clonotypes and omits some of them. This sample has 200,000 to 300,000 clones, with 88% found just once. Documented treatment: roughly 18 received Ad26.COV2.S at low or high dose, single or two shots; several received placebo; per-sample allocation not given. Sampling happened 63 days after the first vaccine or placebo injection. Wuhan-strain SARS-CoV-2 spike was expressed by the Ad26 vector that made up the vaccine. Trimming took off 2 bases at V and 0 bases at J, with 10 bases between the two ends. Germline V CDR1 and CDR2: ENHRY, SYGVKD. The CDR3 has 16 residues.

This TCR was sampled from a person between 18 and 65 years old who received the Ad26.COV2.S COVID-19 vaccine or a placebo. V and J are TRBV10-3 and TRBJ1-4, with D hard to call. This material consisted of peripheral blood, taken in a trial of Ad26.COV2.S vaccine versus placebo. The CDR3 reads CAISEAKPSTNEKLFF. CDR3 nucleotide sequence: TGTGCCATCAGTGAGGCCAAGCCATCAACTAATGAAAAACTGTTTTTT.